This T cell receptor (beta chain) was captured in a study of blood T cell repertoires in COVID-19. Study in general: Italy, Spain and the United States were the sources of the convalescent and acute COVID-19 samples.

The authors' processing: Reference gene primer amplification in the assay estimated nucleated cell counts. Sequencing was performed with immunoSEQ multiplex PCR; in TCRdb, only in-frame clones are kept and a portion is missing. Clone size and the V and J calls come from that table; the DNA yielded D and trimming. The sample includes some 35,000 clones, about 87% of them seen just once. The CDR3 consists of 13 residues. The ends lost 3 bases at V and 4 bases at J; junction bases unmatched: 2. Germline values: CDR1 SNHLY, CDR2 FYNNEI. This TCR came from a human donor in a cohort sampled during active COVID-19. This rearrangement joins TRBV2 to TRBJ1-2; 7 bases fit TRBD1. The specimen was peripheral blood. The CDR3 DNA reads as TGTGCCAGCAGTGATCAGGGGGTCTATGGCTACACCTTC. This sequence encodes CASSDQGVYGYTF.